The 10 T cell receptor beta chains in this list originate from one sample, sequenced in a study of cytomegalovirus exposure and HLA in healthy donors. PCR employed 60 Vbeta and 13 Jbeta primers. This table comes from immunoSEQ multiplex PCR, and its TCRdb copy is limited to in-frame clones, with some not included. There are approximately 110,000 clones in the sample, with 0.5% to 0.7% held by the top ten. Sequencing input: PBMCs. The receptors derive from a man aged 45 to 65 in good health and CMV-seronegative.

V and J are TRBV16 and TRBJ2-7; 7 nucleotides agree with TRBD1. The CDR3 runs 14 residues. J lost 3 bases, V lost 2 bases, and 4 bases had no gene match. Per the germline V gene, CDR1 is KGHSY and CDR2 is FQNENV. DNA for the CDR3: TGTGCCAGCAGCCAAGGGCCAGGGGGCTACGAGCAGTACTTC. The encoded protein is CASSQGPGGYEQYF.

The chain is built from TRBV6-1 and TRBJ1-3, with D unclear. CDR3 size: 15 residues. Germline values: CDR1 MNHNS, CDR2 SASEGT. The V end was cut by 7 bases, the J end by 3 bases, with 16 bases between. The CDR3 loop reads CASIAGGDNGNTIYF. The CDR3 DNA reads as TGTGCCAGCATAGCGGGCGGTGACAATGGAAACACCATATATTTT.

V gene TRBV29-1 combines with J gene TRBJ2-7; 7 positions agree with TRBD2. V gave up 6 bases and J gave up 2 bases; unmatched junction bases: 1. The CDR3 runs 11 residues. Germline assignment: CDR1 SQVTM and CDR2 ANQGSEA. The CDR3, as DNA: TGCAGCGTCGGGAGGACCTACGAGCAGTACTTC. Encoded protein: CSVGRTYEQYF.

The chain joins TRBV5-6 to TRBJ2-1; possibly TRBD1 for D (6 bases). The CDR3 covers 13 residues. Germline values: CDR1 SGHDT, CDR2 YYEEEE. V lost 4 bases, J lost 5 bases, and 10 bases lay in between. The CDR3 region is CASSRDTDNEQFF. In DNA, the CDR3 is TGTGCCAGCAGCCGGGACACCGACAATGAGCAGTTCTTC.

V gene TRBV6-5 combines with J gene TRBJ1-3; D is unresolved. The length of the CDR3 is 11 residues. The germline CDR1 and CDR2 sequences are MNHEY and SVGAGI. Trimming removed 8 bases from V and 2 bases from J, with 4 bases in between. CDR3 residues: CASVTGNTIYF. The CDR3, as DNA: TGTGCCAGCGTAACTGGAAACACCATATATTTT.

The chain carries TRBV7-2 and TRBJ2-5, with 8 bases aligning to TRBD2. Germline V lookup: CDR1 SGHTA, CDR2 FQGNSA. The CDR3 is 16 residues long. Unmatched junction bases numbered 12, after V lost 5 bases and J lost 4 bases. The CDR3 sequence: CASSTPGGRAGETQYF. Written as DNA, the CDR3 is TGTGCCAGCAGCACCCCGGGGGGGCGGGCCGGAGAGACCCAGTACTTC.

The gene calls are TRBV19 and TRBJ2-7; 7 bases fit TRBD1. V trimming: 6 bases; J trimming: 3 bases; junction bases outside the gene matches: 5. The CDR3 length is 13 residues. From germline, CDR1 is LNHDA and CDR2 SQIVND (reference sequence). CDR3 DNA: TGTGCCAGTAGCAGAGACAGGGACTACGAGCAGTACTTC. It translates to CASSRDRDYEQYF.

The chain carries TRBV7-9 and TRBJ1-2, with unresolved D. This CDR3 region has 11 residues. The germline V gene encodes CDR1 SEHNR and CDR2 FQNEAQ (reference sequence). V was shortened by 1 base and J by 6 bases, with 3 bases between the two germline ends. The CDR3 spells CASSLVDGYTF. In DNA form, the CDR3 reads TGTGCCAGCAGCTTAGTAGATGGCTACACCTTC.

V is TRBV4-3 and J is TRBJ2-7, with a weak D call TRBD1 (6 bases). The germline gives CDR1 LGHNA, CDR2 YSLEER. The V end was cut by 3 bases, the J end by 4 bases, with 16 bases between. The CDR3 is made up of 15 amino acids. The CDR3 loop is CASSQPGQPAYEQYF. CDR3 DNA sequence: TGCGCCAGCAGCCAGCCCGGACAGCCAGCTTACGAGCAGTACTTC.

The V and J genes are TRBV19 and TRBJ1-1; D is unresolved. The CDR3 consists of 14 residues. Germline lookup yields CDR1 LNHDA and CDR2 SQIVND (reference sequence). V was shortened by 6 bases and J by 0 bases, with 11 bases between the two germline ends. The CDR3 protein is CASSLRVLNTEAFF. CDR3 in DNA: TGTGCCAGTAGCCTACGTGTGTTGAACACTGAAGCTTTCTTT.